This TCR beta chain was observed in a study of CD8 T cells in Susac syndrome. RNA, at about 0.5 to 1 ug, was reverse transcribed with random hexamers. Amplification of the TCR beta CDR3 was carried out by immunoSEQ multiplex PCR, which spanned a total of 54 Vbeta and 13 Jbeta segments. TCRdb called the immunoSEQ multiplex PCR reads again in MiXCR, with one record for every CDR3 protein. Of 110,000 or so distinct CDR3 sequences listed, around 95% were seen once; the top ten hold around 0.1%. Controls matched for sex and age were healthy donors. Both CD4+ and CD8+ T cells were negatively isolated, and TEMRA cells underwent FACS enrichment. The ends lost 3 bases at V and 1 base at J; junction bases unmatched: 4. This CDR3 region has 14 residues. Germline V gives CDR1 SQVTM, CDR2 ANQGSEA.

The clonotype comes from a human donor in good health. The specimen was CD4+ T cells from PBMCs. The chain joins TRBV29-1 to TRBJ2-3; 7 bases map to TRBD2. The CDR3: CSVEAGDGTDTQYF. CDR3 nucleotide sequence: TGCAGCGTTGAGGCGGGAGATGGCACAGATACGCAGTATTTT.